This T cell receptor (beta chain) was captured in a study of cytomegalovirus exposure and HLA in healthy donors. With 60 Vbeta and 13 Jbeta primers, the PCR was carried out. Sequencing was performed with immunoSEQ multiplex PCR; in TCRdb, only in-frame clones are kept and a portion is missing. The sample records 120,000 or so clones, less than 80% being singletons. On this clone: No antigen is known for it.

The CDR3 is made up of 14 amino acids. Germline loops: CDR1 LGHNA, CDR2 YSLEER. Trimming left V 0 bases short and J 4 bases short, with 7 bases between. General observations from the study: Three CMV-associated chains proved CMV antigen-specific in vitro. TCR beta chains associated with HLA were, in a later analysis, more clonally expanded than equally common others. Some public TCRs appeared in many individuals, while most sequences were rare.

The source material was PBMCs. This chain uses TRBV4-3 with TRBJ1-5; D is ambiguous. This clonotype was sampled from a woman in her forties or fifties in good health and CMV-seronegative. The CDR3 loop is CASSQEVGNQPQHF. DNA for the CDR3: TGCGCCAGCAGCCAAGAGGTCGGGAATCAGCCCCAGCATTTT.